Each of the 6 T cell receptor beta chains below was sequenced from the same sample in a study of shared clonotypes between healthy human individuals. Only in-frame clones appear in the TCRdb table, and some are missing; sequencing was by immunoSEQ multiplex PCR. The repertoire holds roughly 2.2 million clones, with approximately 90% as singletons. Sequencing was carried out using naive CD4+ T cells from PBMCs. The subset was: CD45RA+ positively selected. The origin of the receptors is a young man in good health. Some clones in this sample may be carry-over from other donors' samples.

This chain links TRBV5-1 with TRBJ2-1; D remains unclear. CDR1 is SGHRS and CDR2 is YFSETQ in the germline V gene. The CDR3 length is 15 residues. Trimming shortened V by 0 bases and J by 7 bases, and 14 bases separated the two germline ends. Here the CDR3 DNA reads TGCGCCAGCAGCTTGGTAGGGTCTCGGGCGAATGAGCAGTTCTTC. It translates to CASSLVGSRANEQFF.

The V call is TRBV7-2, the J call TRBJ2-3; D is ambiguous. The V end was cut by 5 bases, the J end by 0 bases, with 12 bases between. Germline V lookup: CDR1 SGHTA, CDR2 FQGNSA. The CDR3 runs to 15 residues. The CDR3 DNA follows: TGTGCCAGCAGCCCCCCGGGCTTAAGCACAGATACGCAGTATTTT. Its protein product is CASSPPGLSTDTQYF.

The J gene is TRBJ2-7, the V gene TRBV6-1; D gene ambiguous. V dropped 8 bases and J dropped 2 bases, with 13 bases sitting between them. Germline CDR1 is MNHNS and CDR2 is SASEGT. The CDR3 is made up of 13 amino acids. The CDR3 protein is CASVEPPTYEQYF. Written as DNA, the CDR3 is TGTGCCAGCGTCGAGCCGCCGACCTACGAGCAGTACTTC.

The V and J genes are TRBV14 and TRBJ1-2, with D uncertain. The V end lost 4 bases, the J end lost 4 bases, and 10 bases lay between the germline ends. The length of the CDR3 is 13 residues. Germline V CDR1 and CDR2: SGHDN, FVKESK. Here the CDR3 DNA reads TGTGCCAGCAGCCCGGTAACCCTCTATGGCTACACCTTC. Protein: CASSPVTLYGYTF.

The rearrangement links TRBV2 to TRBJ2-1; D possibly uses TRBD1 or TRBD2 (6 bases each). CDR1 and CDR2 (germline): SNHLY, FYNNEI. Trimming took off 9 bases at V and 8 bases at J, with 11 bases between the two ends. This CDR3 comprises 11 residues. The CDR3 DNA sequence: TGTGCCAGTAGGGGGGAGGATGAGCAGTTCTTC. Translation gives CASRGEDEQFF.

The chain joins TRBV19 to TRBJ2-4, with D maybe TRBD2 (5 bases). The length of the CDR3 is 14 residues. V lost 6 bases, J lost 2 bases, and 11 bases lay in between. Germline assignment: CDR1 LNHDA and CDR2 SQIVND (reference sequence). CDR3 protein: CASRLSGSKNIQYF. CDR3 sequence (DNA): TGTGCCAGTAGACTAAGCGGATCCAAAAACATTCAGTACTTC.